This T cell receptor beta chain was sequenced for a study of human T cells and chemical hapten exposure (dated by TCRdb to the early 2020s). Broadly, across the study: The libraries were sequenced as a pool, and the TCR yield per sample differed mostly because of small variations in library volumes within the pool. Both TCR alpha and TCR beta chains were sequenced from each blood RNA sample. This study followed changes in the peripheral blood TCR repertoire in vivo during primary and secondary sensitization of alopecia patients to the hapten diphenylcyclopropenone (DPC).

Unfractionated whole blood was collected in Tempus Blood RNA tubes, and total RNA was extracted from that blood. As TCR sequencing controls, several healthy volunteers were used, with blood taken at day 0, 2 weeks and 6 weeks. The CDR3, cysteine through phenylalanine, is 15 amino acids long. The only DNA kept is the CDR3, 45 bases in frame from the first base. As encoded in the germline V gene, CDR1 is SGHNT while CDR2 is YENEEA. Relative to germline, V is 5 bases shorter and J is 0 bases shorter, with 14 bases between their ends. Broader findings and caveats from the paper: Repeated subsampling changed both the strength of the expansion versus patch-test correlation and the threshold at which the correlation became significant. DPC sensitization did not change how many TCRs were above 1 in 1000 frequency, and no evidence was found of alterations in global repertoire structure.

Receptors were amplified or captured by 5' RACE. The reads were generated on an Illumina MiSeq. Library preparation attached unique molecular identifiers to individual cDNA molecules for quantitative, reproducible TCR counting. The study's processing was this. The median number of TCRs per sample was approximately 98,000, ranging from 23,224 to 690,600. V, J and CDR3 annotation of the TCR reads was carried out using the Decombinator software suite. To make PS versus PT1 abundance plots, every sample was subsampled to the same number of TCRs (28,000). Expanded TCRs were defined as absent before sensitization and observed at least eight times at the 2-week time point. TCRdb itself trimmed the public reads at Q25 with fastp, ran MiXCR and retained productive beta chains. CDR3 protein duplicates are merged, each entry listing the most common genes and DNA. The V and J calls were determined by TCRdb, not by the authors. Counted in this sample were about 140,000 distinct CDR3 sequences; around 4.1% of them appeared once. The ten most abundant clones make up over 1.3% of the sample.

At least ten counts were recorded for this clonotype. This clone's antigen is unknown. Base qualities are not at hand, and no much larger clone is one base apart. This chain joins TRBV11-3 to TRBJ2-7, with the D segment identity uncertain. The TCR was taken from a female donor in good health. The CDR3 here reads CASSPRKGISYEQYF. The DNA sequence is TGTGCCAGCAGCCCCCGAAAGGGCATCTCCTACGAGCAGTACTTC.